The 5 T cell receptor beta chains below were found in one sample sequenced in a study of metastatic and nonmetastatic thyroid tumors. Each patient came to thyroid surgery without any prior treatment (of any kind). TCRdb reassembled clones from the PCR reads with MiXCR. The sample records 32,000 or so clones, over 15% being singletons. Sequencing was performed on blood. These receptors all stem from a male donor with papillary thyroid cancer or a benign thyroid nodule (not recorded which). Some clones in this sample may be carry-over from other donors' samples.

Ten or more counts support this clone. This rearrangement joins TRBV5-1 to TRBJ2-5; D gene unclear. Germline-derived CDR1 and CDR2 are SGHRS and YFSETQ. This CDR3 is 12 amino acids long. Trimming left V 0 bases short and J 5 bases short, with 5 bases between. CDR3 residues: CASSLEGETQYF. The DNA of the CDR3 is TGCGCCAGCAGCTTGGAAGGGGAGACCCAGTACTTC.

A few counts support this clone. This chain joins TRBV10-3 and TRBJ1-2; TRBD1 aligns across 7 bases. The V segment lost 7 bases and the J segment 1 base; nucleotides outside the gene matches: 9. The CDR3 contains 15 residues. Per germline, CDR1 ENHRY and CDR2 SYGVKD. The CDR3 here is CAITERTGGNYGYTF. In DNA form, the CDR3 reads TGTGCCATCACCGAGAGGACAGGTGGTAACTATGGCTACACCTTC.

The sample holds many counts of this clone. The chain joins TRBV19 to TRBJ2-2; D not certain. Trimming removed 5 bases from V and 6 bases from J, with 4 bases in between. The V gene's germline CDR1 is LNHDA and CDR2 SQIVND (reference sequence). The CDR3 sequence is 11 residues long. DNA of the CDR3: TGTGCCAGTAGTTTACCCGGGGAGCTGTTTTTT. It specifies CASSLPGELFF.

In its sample, this clone was seen a few times. The V gene is TRBV27, the J gene TRBJ2-3; 11 bases are a match to TRBD2. The CDR3 is 18 residues long. V lost 0 bases and J lost 4; bases outside the gene matches: 9. CDR1 and CDR2 from the germline V gene are MNHEY and SMNVEV (reference sequence). In DNA form, the CDR3 reads TGTGCCAGCAGTTTATCGAGATCGGGACTAGCGGTCCCAGATACGCAGTATTTT. Its translation is CASSLSRSGLAVPDTQYF.

This clone has ten or more counts. A much larger clone differs by one base, so this may be a read error. The CDR3 loop is CASNNWAEGGTQYF. The CDR3 DNA is TGTGCCAGTAATAATTGGGCGGAGGGAGGTACGCAGTATTTT. V usage is TRBV19 and J usage is TRBJ2-3, with D possibly TRBD2 on 6 matching bases. The CDR3 is 14 amino acids. Trimming left V 7 bases short and J 8 bases short, with 19 bases between. Germline V lookup: CDR1 LNHDA, CDR2 SQIVND (reference sequence).